This T cell receptor (beta chain) emerged from a study of siplizumab effects on memory and regulatory T cells. The study's findings and limits: Proliferating siplizumab-culture Treg suppressive function went unconfirmed. Fewer alloreactive sequences mapped to unstimulated CD4+ memory cells under siplizumab.

Turning to this clone: Its specificity is unknown.

Germline CDR1 SGHDT, CDR2 YYEEEE. V shed 4 bases and J 2 bases; nucleotides not matched to a gene: 9. The CDR3 contains 16 residues. Measured with immunoSEQ multiplex PCR; TCRdb has only the in-frame clones, and not every one. The sample includes 95,000 to 130,000 clones, roughly 94% of them seen just once. Sequencing was carried out using non-Treg CD4+ T cells sorted from blood. This clonotype originated in a human donor in good health. The chain combines TRBV5-6 with TRBJ2-1; 7 positions agree with TRBD2. CDR3: CASSGQAGETYNEQFF. Here the CDR3 DNA reads TGTGCCAGCAGCGGCCAGGCGGGAGAAACCTACAATGAGCAGTTCTTC.